One sample yielded the 25 T cell receptor beta chains listed below, sequenced in a study of STAT3 mutations in large granular lymphocyte leukemia. No antigen is known for these receptors. Findings of the study overall: Every T-LGLL patient had at least one immunodominant TCRbeta clonotype.

TCRdb keeps only in-frame clones here, not all; method: immunoSEQ multiplex PCR. The sample gives 3,000 to 4,500 clones, 30% to 40% of which show up once; 70% to 90% is in the top ten. The sequencing input was peripheral blood mononuclear cells. These receptors came from a man between 60 and 75 years old with T-cell large granular lymphocyte leukemia. Some clones in this sample may be carry-over from other donors' samples.

This sequence joins TRBV29-1 and TRBJ1-2, with D unclear. The CDR3 runs to 14 residues. Trimming left V 3 bases short and J 0 bases short, with 11 bases between. The germline CDR1 and CDR2 sequences are SQVTM and ANQGSEA. CDR3 sequence: CSVDRAAANYGYTF. As DNA, the CDR3 is TGCAGCGTTGATAGGGCAGCAGCTAACTATGGCTACACCTTC.

This clone was found a few times. V and J are TRBV7-8 and TRBJ1-5, with D tentatively TRBD1 (6 bases). This CDR3 contains 16 residues. Germline assignment: CDR1 SGHVS and CDR2 FQNEAQ. The V end was cut by 5 bases, the J end by 0 bases, with 14 bases between. CDR3 sequence reads: CASSPKQGASNQPQHF. For the CDR3, the DNA is TGTGCCAGCAGCCCGAAACAGGGAGCTAGCAATCAGCCCCAGCATTTT.

The sample holds a few counts of this clone. The J gene is TRBJ2-1, the V gene TRBV29-1; 8 bases agree with TRBD2. After removal of 3 bases from V and 10 bases from J, the junction contained 8 bases not matched to a gene. From germline, CDR1 is SQVTM and CDR2 ANQGSEA. The CDR3 extends over 13 amino acids. In nucleotides, the CDR3 is TGCAGCGTTGAGGGCACGGGGGGGGCCGAGCAGTTCTTC. This sequence encodes CSVEGTGGAEQFF.

This chain joins TRBV18 and TRBJ1-3; maybe TRBD1 (5 bases). Germline lookup yields CDR1 KGHSH and CDR2 LQKENI. The CDR3 is 15 residues long. The ends were cut back, 5 bases at V and 1 base at J, with 12 bases in the middle. The CDR3 loop reads CASSDDSLSGNTIYF. The CDR3 bases are TGTGCCAGCTCAGATGACAGTCTTTCTGGAAACACCATATATTTT.

This clone turned up a few times. The rearrangement joins TRBV30 to TRBJ1-2; D ambiguous. The germline CDR1 and CDR2 sequences are GTSNPN and SVGIG (reference sequence). V dropped 2 bases and J dropped 5 bases, with 18 bases sitting between them. The CDR3 spans 15 residues. This CDR3 is CAWSRVGGEGYGYTF. The CDR3 DNA is TGTGCCTGGAGTCGCGTTGGTGGGGAGGGATATGGCTACACCTTC.

In DNA form, the CDR3 reads TGTGCCAGCGGGCCAGGGGGCACAAACTATGGCTACACCTTC. Protein sequence: CASGPGGTNYGYTF. The rearrangement links TRBV5-4 to TRBJ1-2; TRBD1 aligns across 8 bases. This CDR3 comprises 14 residues. Per the germline V gene, CDR1 is SGHNT and CDR2 is YYREEE (reference sequence). V dropped 7 bases and J dropped 2; count of bases not matched to a gene: 7.

The chain combines TRBV2 with TRBJ2-5; no clear D gene. The CDR3 covers 13 residues. With 4 bases removed from V and 2 bases from J, the gap between germline ends came to 8 bases. Germline values: CDR1 SNHLY, CDR2 FYNNEI. The CDR3 DNA follows: TGTGCCAGCAGTGCGGGCTGGCAAGAGACCCAGTACTTC. This sequence encodes CASSAGWQETQYF.

This clone appeared a few times. The chain combines TRBV18 with TRBJ2-7; no reliable D call. Per the germline V gene, CDR1 is KGHSH and CDR2 is LQKENI. The CDR3 has 13 amino acids. Trimming took 1 base from V and 2 from J, leaving 6 bases between them. CDR3 in DNA: TGTGCCAGCTCACCACGGACCACCTACGAGCAGTACTTC. Protein sequence: CASSPRTTYEQYF.

This clone has a handful of counts. A read error may produce the germline difference seen at one junction end. The chain has TRBV18 and TRBJ1-1; no clear D. Germline-derived CDR1 and CDR2 are KGHSH and LQKENI. The CDR3 has 13 residues. Here the CDR3 reads CASSPNPGYKTGF. The CDR3 DNA follows: TGTGCCAGCTCACCAAACCCCGGGTATAAGACCGGATTT.

V usage is TRBV5-1 and J usage is TRBJ2-7; tentatively, D is TRBD1 or TRBD2 (5 bases each). V dropped 6 bases and J dropped 1 base, with 14 bases sitting between them. The germline V gene has CDR1 SGHRS and CDR2 YFSETQ. CDR3 size: 14 residues. This chain's CDR3 is CASNGGQGSYEQYF. CDR3 nucleotide sequence: TGCGCCAGCAACGGCGGGCAGGGATCCTACGAGCAGTACTTC. The variable domain in full, with the rest retrieved from reference TRBV5-1 and TRBJ2-7, is KAGVTQTPRYLIKTRGQQVTLSCSPISGHRSVSWYQQTPGQGLQFLFEYFSETQRNKGNFPGRFSGRQFSNSRSEMNVSTLELGDSALYLCASNGGQGSYEQYFGPGTRLTVT.

The chain has TRBV5-1 and TRBJ2-1; 11 nucleotides match TRBD2. Losses at the gene ends were 0 bases for V and 9 bases for J; bases not matched to a gene: 8. The CDR3 extends over 16 amino acids. Germline lookup yields CDR1 SGHRS and CDR2 YFSETQ. For the CDR3, the DNA is TGCGCCAGCAGCTTGGTGCCTAGCGGGGGGCCTGGTGAGCAGTTCTTC. Its protein product is CASSLVPSGGPGEQFF.

The table lists this clone with a few counts. The chain employs TRBV5-1 and TRBJ2-7; tentative D call: TRBD2 (6 bases). The V gene's germline CDR1 is SGHRS and CDR2 YFSETQ. Trimming cost V 0 bases and J 5 bases, with 12 bases left between them. The CDR3 runs 14 residues. The CDR3 protein is CASSLDGSGDEQYF. The CDR3 coding sequence is TGCGCCAGCAGCTTGGACGGGAGTGGCGACGAGCAGTACTTC.

This clone was counted between two and nine times. The rearrangement joins TRBV5-1 to TRBJ2-3; 7 bases agree with TRBD2. The CDR3 has 12 residues. CDR1 is SGHRS, CDR2 YFSETQ, per germline. With 4 bases clipped from V and 4 bases from J, the junction kept 0 bases outside the gene matches. CDR3 in amino acids: CASSGGADTQYF. The CDR3 region has the DNA TGCGCCAGCAGCGGGGGGGCAGATACGCAGTATTTT.

This clone was picked up a small number of times. V usage is TRBV7-2 and J usage is TRBJ1-5; possible D gene TRBD1, 5 bases. The CDR3 length is 13 residues. Trimming removed 7 bases from V and 6 bases from J, with 13 bases in between. The V gene's germline CDR1 is SGHTA and CDR2 FQGNSA. CDR3 in amino acids: CASTVDILQPQHF. The DNA of the CDR3 is TGTGCCAGCACCGTGGACATCCTTCAGCCCCAGCATTTT.

The V call is TRBV5-4, the J call TRBJ1-5; weak D call: TRBD1 (6 bases). The CDR3 has 15 amino acids. Trimming removed 4 bases from V and 1 base from J, with 12 bases in between. Germline V gene sequence: CDR1 SGHNT, CDR2 YYREEE (reference sequence). Here the CDR3 reads CASSMGASSNQPQHF. The CDR3 DNA sequence: TGTGCCAGCAGCATGGGGGCGTCCAGCAATCAGCCCCAGCATTTT. Full variable domain (remainder filled in from reference TRBV5-4 and TRBJ1-5): ETGVTQSPTHLIKTRGQQVTLRCSSQSGHNTVSWYQQALGQGPQFIFQYYREEENGRGNFPPRFSGLQFPNYSSELNVNALELDDSALYLCASSMGASSNQPQHFGDGTRLSIL.

The gene calls are TRBV5-1 and TRBJ2-4; D could derive from TRBD1 or TRBD2 (5 bases each). The ends were cut back, 2 bases at V and 5 bases at J, with 11 bases in the middle. The CDR3 has 14 amino acids. Per the germline V gene, CDR1 is SGHRS and CDR2 is YFSETQ. The CDR3 DNA reads TGCGCCAGCAGCTTAGCCGGGACGGAAAACATTCAGTACTTC. Translation gives CASSLAGTENIQYF.

V usage is TRBV30 and J usage is TRBJ1-2, with D maybe TRBD1 (5 bases). Trimming shortened V by 4 bases and J by 7 bases, and 10 bases separated the two germline ends. In germline, CDR1 is GTSNPN, CDR2 SVGIG (reference sequence). This CDR3 comprises 11 residues. The CDR3 loop reads CAWIRGGGYTF. The CDR3 DNA sequence: TGTGCCTGGATTCGGGGCGGTGGCTACACCTTC.

V usage is TRBV18 and J usage is TRBJ2-7; D remains ambiguous. V lost 4 bases, J lost 5 bases, and 12 bases lay in between. Germline CDR1 KGHSH, CDR2 LQKENI. The CDR3 runs to 13 residues. This chain's CDR3 is CASSLMTDNEQYF. CDR3 bases: TGTGCCAGCTCACTCATGACGGATAACGAGCAGTACTTC.

The chain carries TRBV29-1 and TRBJ2-5; unclear D gene. This CDR3 is 10 amino acids long. V was shortened by 3 bases and J by 4 bases, with 3 bases between the two germline ends. Germline CDR1 and CDR2: SQVTM and ANQGSEA. CDR3 amino acids: CSVEGETQYF. The CDR3 nucleotides read TGCAGCGTTGAGGGAGAGACCCAGTACTTC.

The J gene is TRBJ2-2, the V gene TRBV7-9; D is unclear. The germline CDR1 and CDR2 sequences are SEHNR and FQNEAQ (reference sequence). The CDR3 length is 14 residues. Trimming took off 1 base at V and 6 bases at J, with 9 bases between the two ends. The CDR3 region is CASSLVLGPGELFF. Written as DNA, the CDR3 is TGTGCCAGCAGCTTAGTTTTGGGCCCCGGGGAGCTGTTTTTT.

This clone has more than one count but fewer than ten. The V and J genes are TRBV5-1 and TRBJ1-2; TRBD1 might be the D (5 bases). Germline V gene sequence: CDR1 SGHRS, CDR2 YFSETQ. Trimming took 4 bases from V and 0 from J, leaving 10 bases between them. The CDR3 has 14 amino acids. The CDR3 DNA sequence: TGCGCCAGCAGCCAGGACACAGCTAACTATGGCTACACCTTC. Amino acids: CASSQDTANYGYTF.

This clone was seen a few times. CDR3 amino acids: CASRGLAGGQDIQYF. The CDR3 nucleotides read TGTGCCAGCAGGGGACTAGCGGGAGGGCAGGACATTCAGTACTTC. The chain employs TRBV27 and TRBJ2-4, with 16 positions matching TRBD2. The CDR3 has 15 residues. V dropped 6 bases and J dropped 8; count of bases not matched to a gene: 4. The germline gives CDR1 MNHEY, CDR2 SMNVEV (reference sequence).

This clone has more than one count but fewer than ten. The chain employs TRBV7-9 and TRBJ1-1, with a tentative D call TRBD1 (5 bases). Germline V gene sequence: CDR1 SEHNR, CDR2 FQNEAQ (reference sequence). The V and J ends lost 1 base and 6 bases respectively, with 12 bases between them. The CDR3 contains 14 residues. The CDR3 region is CASSLGGGAPEAFF. The CDR3 DNA reads as TGTGCCAGCAGCTTAGGGGGGGGAGCGCCTGAAGCTTTCTTT. Full variable domain (rest looked up from reference TRBV7-9 and TRBJ1-1): DTGVSQNPRHKITKRGQNVTFRCDPISEHNRLYWYRQTLGQGPEFLTYFQNEAQLEKSRLLSDRFSAERPKGSFSTLEIQRTEQGDSAMYLCASSLGGGAPEAFFGQGTRLTVV.

The CDR3 nucleotides read TGTGCCTGGAGTAACCCTAGGTTGAGGGCTTTCTTT. Residues: CAWSNPRLRAFF. The chain links TRBV30 to TRBJ1-1; no clear D. Deletions cut 2 bases from V and 11 bases from J, with 15 bases between. The CDR3 contains 12 residues. Per the germline V gene, CDR1 is GTSNPN and CDR2 is SVGIG (reference sequence).

This clone came up a few times. The V and J genes are TRBV5-1 and TRBJ1-2, with TRBD1 matching 8 bases. The germline V gene encodes CDR1 SGHRS and CDR2 YFSETQ. The V and J ends lost 4 bases and 2 bases, in that order; junction bases with no gene match: 4. This CDR3 region has 14 residues. The CDR3 coding sequence is TGCGCCAGCAGCCCAGGGGACAGGAACTATGGCTACACCTTC. This sequence encodes CASSPGDRNYGYTF.